Below, one TCR beta chain is given with its context. Antigen unknown. These data come from a study of blood T cells in healthy people across ages. Regarding the study as a whole: Long-lived donors exceeded aged donors in naive CD4+ cells and diversity. Higher naive T cell percentage went strongly together with higher TCR beta diversity.

Combining a sample-barcoded 5' primer with a J-beta primer mix, a second PCR ran for 7 to 11 cycles. One entry per CDR3 protein results from TCRdb running MiXCR on the 5' RACE reads. The profile shows 790,000 or so distinct CDR3 sequences, more than 50% of them singletons. The V and J ends lost 0 bases and 8 bases, in that order; junction bases with no gene match: 9. CDR1 and CDR2 (germline): LGHNA, YNFKEQ. The CDR3 consists of 16 residues. V and J are TRBV4-2 and TRBJ1-4; 7 bases map to TRBD1. The sequence derives from a man in his forties in good health. The specimen sequenced was blood. Here the CDR3 reads CASSQDERGLKEKLFF. CDR3 DNA: TGTGCCAGCAGCCAAGATGAGAGGGGGCTCAAAGAAAAACTGTTTTTT.